This T cell receptor beta chain originates from a study of control samples from healthy donors and cancer patients. The V end lost 0 bases, the J end lost 7 bases, and 14 bases lay between the germline ends. The germline V gene encodes CDR1 SGHTS and CDR2 YDEGEE. The CDR3 is 15 residues long. Measured with immunoSEQ multiplex PCR; TCRdb has only the in-frame clones, and not every one. The profile shows about 160,000 clones, roughly 94% of them singletons. The rearrangement uses TRBV5-8 and TRBJ1-5; D is unresolved. This TCR derives from a woman in her 40s in good health. The sequencing input was blood. The DNA of the CDR3 is TGTGCCAGCAGCTTGGAGGTGACTAAGACGCAGCCCCAGCATTTT. It translates to CASSLEVTKTQPQHF.